These 16 T cell receptor beta chains were all obtained from the same sample, sequenced in a study of T-cell reconstitution after alpha-beta-depleted transplantation in children. Library preparation (for TCRbeta) was performed with unique molecular identifiers. Via MiXCR, TCRdb re-called the PCR reads, giving one row per CDR3 protein. Of a few hundred thousand distinct CDR3 sequences listed, roughly 21% are singletons. Sequencing was performed on PBMCs, mostly from graft donor cells, taken 180 days after TCRalphabeta/CD19-depleted stem cell transplant. These TCRs come from a male patient younger than 18 who had a stem cell transplant for acute lymphoblastic leukemia, so the T cells may come from the graft donor.

This sequence joins TRBV5-1 and TRBJ2-5; D might be TRBD1 (6 bases). Germline V lookup: CDR1 SGHRS, CDR2 YFSETQ. The CDR3 contains 14 residues. Trimming shortened V by 2 bases and J by 5 bases, and 13 bases separated the two germline ends. The CDR3, as DNA: TGCGCCAGCAGCTTACAGGGTCCCAAGGAGACCCAGTACTTC. This sequence encodes CASSLQGPKETQYF. The full variable domain, with the rest looked up from reference TRBV5-1 and TRBJ2-5, is KAGVTQTPRYLIKTRGQQVTLSCSPISGHRSVSWYQQTPGQGLQFLFEYFSETQRNKGNFPGRFSGRQFSNSRSEMNVSTLELGDSALYLCASSLQGPKETQYFGPGTRLLVL.

This clonotype turned up a few times. The chain combines TRBV9 with TRBJ2-7; D possibly uses TRBD1 or TRBD2 (6 bases each). Trimming left V 2 bases short and J 5 bases short, with 20 bases between. The CDR3 spans 16 residues. Germline V gene lookup returns CDR1 SGDLS and CDR2 YYNGEE. Here the CDR3 DNA reads TGTGCCAGCAGCGTCCGGGGGCATTACCCTATCGACGAGCAGTACTTC. This codes for CASSVRGHYPIDEQYF.

This clonotype was detected ten times or more. The genes are TRBV10-3 and TRBJ2-5; TRBD2 matches at 13 bases. CDR1 is ENHRY and CDR2 is SYGVKD in the germline V gene. J was trimmed by 0 bases and V by 4 bases; bases with no gene match: 11. This CDR3 has 19 residues. The CDR3 DNA sequence: TGTGCCATCAGTGCGCGCGGACTAGCGGGAGTGGGGTACCAAGAGACCCAGTACTTC. The encoded protein is CAISARGLAGVGYQETQYF.

Of note for this clonotype: Germline is not matched at one junction end, which may reflect a read error. The rearrangement uses TRBV25-1 and TRBJ2-7; 7 bases fit TRBD2. The germline V gene has CDR1 MGHDK and CDR2 SYGVNS. There are 16 residues in the CDR3. CDR3 DNA: TGTGCCGGCAGCGGGGTTTTCGGGTCGGCCTCTTACGAGCAGTACTTC. Translating gives CAGSGVFGSASYEQYF.

This clonotype was recorded a few times. The CDR3 is CSARAGDSYYEQYF. The CDR3 DNA is TGCAGTGCTAGAGCGGGGGACAGCTACTACGAGCAGTACTTC. This chain connects TRBV20-1 to TRBJ2-7; possibly TRBD1 for D (7 bases). Germline V gene lookup returns CDR1 DFQATT and CDR2 SNEGSKA (reference sequence). V was pared by 1 base and J by 3 bases, with 13 bases between. This CDR3 has 14 amino acids.

V is TRBV11-1 and J is TRBJ2-1; TRBD2 matches 8 bases. After removal of 4 bases from V and 7 bases from J, the junction contained 18 bases not matched to a gene. The CDR3 has 18 residues. Germline V gene sequence: CDR1 SGHAT, CDR2 FQDESV (reference sequence). The CDR3, as DNA: TGTGCCAGCAGCTGGAGAGCGGGAGAAGATCACACACTGAATGAGCAGTTCTTC. Encoded protein: CASSWRAGEDHTLNEQFF.

This clonotype came up a few times. The chain joins TRBV20-1 to TRBJ1-5; D is perhaps TRBD1 (6 bases). Germline CDR1 DFQATT, CDR2 SNEGSKA (reference sequence). The CDR3 contains 14 residues. V lost 5 bases and J lost 3, with 14 bases in between. DNA for the CDR3: TGCAGTGCTTCCCGGGACACCAACAATCAGCCCCAGCATTTT. Protein sequence: CSASRDTNNQPQHF.

This clonotype came up a few times. This chain connects TRBV20-1 to TRBJ1-2; D not certain. The germline gives CDR1 DFQATT, CDR2 SNEGSKA (reference sequence). The length of the CDR3 is 10 residues. Between the trimmed V and J ends, which lost 5 bases and 8 bases, there was a span of 9 bases. As DNA, the CDR3 is TGCAGTGCTGAAAGGTTCGGCTACACCTTC. It encodes CSAERFGYTF.

The rearrangement uses TRBV20-1 and TRBJ2-3, with 7 bases that match TRBD1. V lost 7 bases, J lost 2 bases, and 6 bases stayed unmatched. Germline-derived CDR1 and CDR2 are DFQATT and SNEGSKA (reference sequence). The CDR3 is 13 amino acids. In DNA, the CDR3 is TGCAGTGTTGACAGGGCTTTCACAGATACGCAGTATTTT. Protein sequence: CSVDRAFTDTQYF.

In this sample, this clonotype turned up a few times. The rearrangement uses TRBV20-1 and TRBJ1-5; tentatively, D is TRBD1 (5 bases). The germline V gene encodes CDR1 DFQATT and CDR2 SNEGSKA (reference sequence). The CDR3 contains 13 residues. V was cut by 5 bases and J by 7 bases, with 15 bases left in between. CDR3 sequence: CSAEPEGNQPQHF. CDR3 DNA: TGCAGTGCTGAGCCGGAGGGGAACCAGCCCCAGCATTTT.

The chain couples TRBV11-2 to TRBJ2-5; no reliable D call. The CDR3 is made up of 14 amino acids. Trimming stripped 2 bases from V and 4 bases from J, with 11 bases between. Germline V gene data show CDR1 as SGHAT and CDR2 as FQNNGV. The DNA for the CDR3 is TGTGCCAGCAGCTTACCAGCGTTTGGAGAGACCCAGTACTTC. Encoded protein: CASSLPAFGETQYF.

In this sample, this clonotype turned up many times. The rearrangement joins TRBV12-3 or TRBV12-4 to TRBJ2-7; perhaps D is TRBD1 or TRBD2 (6 bases each). CDR3 length equals 16 residues. V lost 5 bases and J 5 bases, leaving 22 bases between the germline ends. Written as DNA, the CDR3 is TGTGCCAGCAGTCTTTTGCCGGGGGCGCGGTTGGACGAGCAGTACTTC. The encoded protein is CASSLLPGARLDEQYF.

This clonotype was detected a few times. The V gene is TRBV18, the J gene TRBJ1-2, with 8 bases matching TRBD1. Germline trimming cut 4 bases from V and 4 bases from J; bases unmatched to any gene: 5. This CDR3 region has 14 residues. Germline loops: CDR1 KGHSH, CDR2 LQKENI. CDR3 loop: CASSLSTGVYGYTF. The CDR3, as DNA: TGTGCCAGCTCACTCTCGACAGGGGTCTATGGCTACACCTTC.

This chain uses TRBV12-3 or TRBV12-4 with TRBJ2-1; D is perhaps TRBD1 (6 bases). This CDR3 spans 13 amino acids. V was cut by 8 bases and J by 4 bases, with 12 bases left in between. CDR3 in amino acids: CASGWTDYNEQFF. In nucleotides, the CDR3 is TGTGCCAGCGGTTGGACAGATTACAATGAGCAGTTCTTC.

This clonotype was detected only a few times. The V gene is TRBV6-5, the J gene TRBJ2-5, with 8 bases lining up with TRBD2. The V and J ends lost 4 bases and 1 base, in that order; junction bases with no gene match: 14. The germline V gene encodes CDR1 MNHEY and CDR2 SVGAGI. The length of the CDR3 is 18 residues. The CDR3 region is CASSSPPGRAGSQETQYF. For the CDR3, the DNA is TGTGCCAGCAGTTCCCCGCCCGGGAGGGCCGGATCCCAAGAGACCCAGTACTTC.

This chain joins TRBV7-3 and TRBJ1-1, with D possibly matching TRBD1 (5 bases). CDR1 SGHTA and CDR2 FQGTGA come from the germline V gene. Trimming cost V 4 bases and J 1 base, with 7 bases left between them. This CDR3 comprises 13 residues. This CDR3 reads CASSWQGNTEAFF. CDR3 in DNA: TGTGCCAGCAGCTGGCAGGGGAACACTGAAGCTTTCTTT. Supplemented by reference TRBV7-3 and TRBJ1-1, the full variable domain reads GAGVSQTPSNKVTEKGKYVELRCDPISGHTALYWYRQSLGQGPEFLIYFQGTGAADDSGLPNDRFFAVRPEGSVSTLKIQRTERGDSAVYLCASSWQGNTEAFFGQGTRLTVV.